Below, 2 T cell receptor beta chains from the same sample are listed, as sequenced in a study of regulatory T cells in long-lasting Graves disease. Arm-PCR of CDR3 regions and iRepertoire HTBI primers were the basis on which TCR beta libraries were built. Each CDR3 protein gets one entry after TCRdb re-called the multiplex PCR reads with MiXCR. This sample yields over 500,000 distinct CDR3 sequences, of which more than 15% are seen a single time; 12% belongs to the top ten. Documented time point: newly diagnosed GD, antithyroid drugs for less than 3 months. There was RNA extracted from PBMCs, and the TCR library was made from it. These data are also associated with another study on T cells in Graves' hyperthyroidism and ophthalmopathy.

Source: peripheral blood mononuclear cells (PBMCs), taken at new diagnosis, from a patient treated with antithyroid drugs. The receptors were sampled from a man younger than 30 with Graves disease.

This clonotype came up many times. The rearrangement uses TRBV20-1 and TRBJ2-1, with 14 bases that match TRBD2. Germline V gene data show CDR1 as DFQATT and CDR2 as SNEGSKA (reference sequence). J lost 6 bases, V lost 5 bases, and 0 bases had no gene match. The CDR3 consists of 13 residues. The CDR3 DNA reads as TGCAGTGCTGGACTAGCGGGAGGCAATGAGCAGTTCTTC. Its translation: CSAGLAGGNEQFF.

Note on this clonotype: The CDR3 does not close with the conserved phenylalanine or tryptophan, likely indicating a read error. V and J are TRBV3-1 and TRBJ2-7; D tentatively reads TRBD1 or TRBD2 (5 bases each). The CDR3 runs to 15 residues. Germline CDR1 and CDR2: LGHDT and YNNKEL (reference sequence). V was cut by 0 bases and J by 0 bases, with 9 bases left in between. The CDR3 protein is CASSQEWGTSYEQYL. The DNA of the CDR3 is TGTGCCAGCAGCCAAGAATGGGGGACCTCCTACGAGCAGTACCTC.